The sequence of this T cell receptor beta chain was determined in a study of blood T cell repertoires in COVID-19. Study at large: COVID-19 samples, acute and convalescent, were from the United States, Italy and Spain. PBMCs, B-cell-depleted T cells, or T cells provided the cDNA or gDNA that made up the material.

CDR1 SQVTM and CDR2 ANQGSEA come from the germline V gene. This CDR3 is 13 amino acids long. V shed 7 bases and J shed 0 bases, with 12 bases lying between them. In the study's own analysis: Scientists estimated how many nucleated cells there were by amplifying reference gene primers. The data were produced by immunoSEQ multiplex PCR, yet TCRdb's version contains in-frame clones alone and is incomplete. V and J calls and clone size follow that table, whereas D and trimming were derived from the DNA. Among over 150,000 clones listed, roughly 80% were seen once. This clone has just a few counts. Enrolment of Seattle patients took place during active infection, and they were followed longitudinally.

Sequencing was done on a sample of peripheral blood. The clonotype originates from an elderly woman with COVID-19, enrolled during active disease. This chain uses TRBV29-1 with TRBJ1-1; D unclear. The CDR3 region has the DNA TGCAGCGCCACACAGAGCATGAACACTGAAGCTTTCTTT. Protein product: CSATQSMNTEAFF.